Given below is one T cell receptor beta chain in context. Antigen unknown. This sample is part of a study of CD8+ T cells in alopecia areata. Following extraction, RNA underwent reverse transcription to cDNA, which served as the sequencing template. Sequencing was performed with immunoSEQ multiplex PCR; in TCRdb, only in-frame clones are kept and a portion is missing. The sample has 65,000 to 95,000 clones; roughly 51% are singletons. The CDR3 extends over 12 amino acids. Germline V CDR1 and CDR2: GTSNPN, SVGIG (reference sequence). V lost 7 bases to trimming and J lost 3 bases; unmatched junction nucleotides: 6. Study-level points and caveats: Affected scalp, especially in alopecia totalis/universalis, had a higher clonality than normal scalp did.

Alopecia areata patients provided lesional scalp punch biopsies and peripheral blood. The researchers isolated CD4+ and CD8+ T cells from PBMCs by sorting. Sequenced input: NKG2D-high CD8+ T cells sorted from blood. The TCR sequence derives from a human donor with alopecia areata. V is TRBV30 and J is TRBJ2-7, with 7 positions matching TRBD1. CDR3 region: CALGDSLYEQYF. CDR3 DNA: TGTGCCTTAGGGGACAGCCTCTACGAGCAGTACTTC.